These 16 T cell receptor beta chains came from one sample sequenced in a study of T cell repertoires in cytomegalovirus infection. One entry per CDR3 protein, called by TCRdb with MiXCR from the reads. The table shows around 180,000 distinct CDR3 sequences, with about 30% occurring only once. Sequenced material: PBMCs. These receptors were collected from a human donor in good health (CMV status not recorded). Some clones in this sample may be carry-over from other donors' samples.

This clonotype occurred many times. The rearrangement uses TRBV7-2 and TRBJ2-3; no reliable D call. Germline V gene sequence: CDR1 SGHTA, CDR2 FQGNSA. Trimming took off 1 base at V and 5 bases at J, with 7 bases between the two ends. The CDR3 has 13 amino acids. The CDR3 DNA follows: TGTGCCAGCAGCTTAGTTCAGCAAGATACGCAGTATTTT. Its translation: CASSLVQQDTQYF.

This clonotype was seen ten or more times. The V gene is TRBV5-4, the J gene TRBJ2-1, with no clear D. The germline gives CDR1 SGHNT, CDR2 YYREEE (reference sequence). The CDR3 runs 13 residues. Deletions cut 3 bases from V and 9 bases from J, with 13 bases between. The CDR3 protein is CASSSGPIFEQFF. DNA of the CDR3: TGTGCCAGCAGCTCCGGGCCTATCTTTGAGCAGTTCTTC.

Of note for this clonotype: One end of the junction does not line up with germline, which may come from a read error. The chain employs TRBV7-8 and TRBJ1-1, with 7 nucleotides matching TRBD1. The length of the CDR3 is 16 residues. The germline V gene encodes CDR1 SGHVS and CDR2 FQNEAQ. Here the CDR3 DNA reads TGTGCCAGCAGCTTAGCAGGGACAGCGATGAACACTGAAGCTTGCTTT. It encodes CASSLAGTAMNTEACF.

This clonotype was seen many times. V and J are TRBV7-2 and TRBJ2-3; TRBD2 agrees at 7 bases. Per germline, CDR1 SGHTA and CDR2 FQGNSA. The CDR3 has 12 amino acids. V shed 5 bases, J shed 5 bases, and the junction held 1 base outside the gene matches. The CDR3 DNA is TGTGCCAGCAGCGGGGGGGGAGATACGCAGTATTTT. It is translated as CASSGGGDTQYF.

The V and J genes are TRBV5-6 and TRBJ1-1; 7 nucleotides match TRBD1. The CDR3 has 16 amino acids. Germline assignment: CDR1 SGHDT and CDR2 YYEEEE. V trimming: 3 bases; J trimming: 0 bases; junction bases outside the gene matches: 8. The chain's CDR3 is CASSSMRGQLNTEAFF. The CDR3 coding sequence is TGTGCCAGCAGCTCCATGAGGGGACAGTTGAACACTGAAGCTTTCTTT.

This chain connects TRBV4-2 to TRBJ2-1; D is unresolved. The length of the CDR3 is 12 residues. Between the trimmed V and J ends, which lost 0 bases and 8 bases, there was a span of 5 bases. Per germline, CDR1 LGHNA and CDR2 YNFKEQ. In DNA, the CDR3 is TGTGCCAGCAGCCAAGAGGATGATGAGCAGTTCTTC. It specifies CASSQEDDEQFF.

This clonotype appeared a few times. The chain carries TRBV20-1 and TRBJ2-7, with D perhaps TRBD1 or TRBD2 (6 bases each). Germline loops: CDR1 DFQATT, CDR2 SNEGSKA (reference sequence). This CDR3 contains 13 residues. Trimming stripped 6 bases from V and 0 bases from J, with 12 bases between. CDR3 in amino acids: CSAGGYLSYEQYF. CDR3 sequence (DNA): TGCAGTGCAGGGGGGTACCTCTCCTACGAGCAGTACTTC.

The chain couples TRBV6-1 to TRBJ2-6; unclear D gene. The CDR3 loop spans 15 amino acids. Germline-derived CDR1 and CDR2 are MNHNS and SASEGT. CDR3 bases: TGTCCCTGCAGTAAGATCGAGGCTGGGGCCAACGTCCTGACTTTC. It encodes CPCSKIEAGANVLTF.

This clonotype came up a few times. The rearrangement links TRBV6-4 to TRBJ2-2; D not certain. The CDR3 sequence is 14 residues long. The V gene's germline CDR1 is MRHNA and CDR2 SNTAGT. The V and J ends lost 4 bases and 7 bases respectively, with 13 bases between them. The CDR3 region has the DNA TGTGCCAGCAGTGCCTCACAGTTTAACGGGGAGCTGTTTTTT. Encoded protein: CASSASQFNGELFF.

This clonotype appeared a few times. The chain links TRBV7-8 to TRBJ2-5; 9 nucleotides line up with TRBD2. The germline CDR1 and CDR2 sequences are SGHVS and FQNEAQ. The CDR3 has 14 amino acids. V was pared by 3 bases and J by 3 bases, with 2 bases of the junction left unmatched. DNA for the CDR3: TGTGCCAGCAGCTTCGTAGCGGGGGAAGAGACCCAGTACTTC. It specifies CASSFVAGEETQYF.

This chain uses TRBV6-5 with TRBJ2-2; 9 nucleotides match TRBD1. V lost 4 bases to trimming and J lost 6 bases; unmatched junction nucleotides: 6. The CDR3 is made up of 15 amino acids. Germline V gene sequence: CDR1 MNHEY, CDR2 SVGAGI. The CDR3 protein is CASSSGTGYPGELFF. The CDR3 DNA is TGTGCCAGCAGTTCCGGGACAGGGTACCCCGGGGAGCTGTTTTTT.

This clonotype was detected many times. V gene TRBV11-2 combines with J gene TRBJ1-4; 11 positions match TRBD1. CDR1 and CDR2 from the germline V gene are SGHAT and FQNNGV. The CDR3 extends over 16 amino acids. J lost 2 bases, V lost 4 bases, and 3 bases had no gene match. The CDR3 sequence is CASSSRTGGTNEKLFF. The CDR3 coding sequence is TGTGCCAGCAGCTCTAGGACAGGGGGCACTAATGAAAAACTGTTTTTT.

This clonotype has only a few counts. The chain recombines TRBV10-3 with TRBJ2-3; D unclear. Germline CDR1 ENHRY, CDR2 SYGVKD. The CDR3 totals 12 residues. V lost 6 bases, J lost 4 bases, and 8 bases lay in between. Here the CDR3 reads CAIRLGADTQYF. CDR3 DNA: TGTGCCATCAGGCTTGGGGCAGATACGCAGTATTTT.

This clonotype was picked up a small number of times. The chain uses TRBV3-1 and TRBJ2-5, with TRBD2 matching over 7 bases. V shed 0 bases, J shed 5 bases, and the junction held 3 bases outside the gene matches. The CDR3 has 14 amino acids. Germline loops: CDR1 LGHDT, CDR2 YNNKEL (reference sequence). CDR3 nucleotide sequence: TGTGCCAGCAGCCAAGATGTGGGGGGGGAGACCCAGTACTTC. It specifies CASSQDVGGETQYF.

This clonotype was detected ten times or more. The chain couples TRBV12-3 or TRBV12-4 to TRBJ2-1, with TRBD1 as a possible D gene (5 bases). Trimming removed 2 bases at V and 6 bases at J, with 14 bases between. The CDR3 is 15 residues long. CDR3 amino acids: CASSLYWGLGNEQFF. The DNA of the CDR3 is TGTGCCAGCAGTTTATACTGGGGCCTTGGCAATGAGCAGTTCTTC.

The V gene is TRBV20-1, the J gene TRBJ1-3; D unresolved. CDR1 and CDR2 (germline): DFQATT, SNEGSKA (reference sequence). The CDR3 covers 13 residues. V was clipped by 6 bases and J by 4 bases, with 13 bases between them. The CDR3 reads CSAWPGGGNTIYF. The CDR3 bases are TGCAGTGCCTGGCCCGGCGGAGGAAACACCATATATTTT.